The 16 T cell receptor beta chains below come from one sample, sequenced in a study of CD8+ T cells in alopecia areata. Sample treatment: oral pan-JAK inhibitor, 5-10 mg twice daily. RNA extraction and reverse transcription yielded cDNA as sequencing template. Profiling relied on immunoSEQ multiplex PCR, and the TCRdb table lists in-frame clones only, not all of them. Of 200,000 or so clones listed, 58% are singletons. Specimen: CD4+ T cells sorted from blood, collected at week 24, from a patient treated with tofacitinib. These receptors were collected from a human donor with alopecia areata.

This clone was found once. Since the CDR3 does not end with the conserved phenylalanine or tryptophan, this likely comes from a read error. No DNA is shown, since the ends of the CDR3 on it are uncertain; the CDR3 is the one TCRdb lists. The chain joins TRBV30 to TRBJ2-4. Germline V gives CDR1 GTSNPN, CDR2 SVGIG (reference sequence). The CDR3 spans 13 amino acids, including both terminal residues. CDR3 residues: CAWSHFGGPRIYL.

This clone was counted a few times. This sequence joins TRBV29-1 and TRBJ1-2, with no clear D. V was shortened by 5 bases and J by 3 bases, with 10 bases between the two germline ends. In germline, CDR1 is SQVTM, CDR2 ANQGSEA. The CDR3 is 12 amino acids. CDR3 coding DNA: TGCAGCGTTTTCAGAGCAGACTATGGCTACACCTTC. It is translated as CSVFRADYGYTF. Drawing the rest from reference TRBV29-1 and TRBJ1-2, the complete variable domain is SAVISQKPSRDICQRGTSLTIQCQVDSQVTMMFWYRQQPGQSLTLIATANQGSEATYESGFVIDKFPISRPNLTFSTLTVSNMSPEDSSIYLCSVFRADYGYTFGSGTRLTVV.

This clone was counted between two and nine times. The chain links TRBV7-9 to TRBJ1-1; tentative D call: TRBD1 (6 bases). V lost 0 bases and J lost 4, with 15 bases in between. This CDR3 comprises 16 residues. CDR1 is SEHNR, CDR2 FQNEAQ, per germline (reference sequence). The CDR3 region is CASSLAGRGGGTEAFF. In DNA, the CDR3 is TGTGCCAGCAGCTTAGCTGGCAGGGGTGGTGGCACTGAAGCTTTCTTT.

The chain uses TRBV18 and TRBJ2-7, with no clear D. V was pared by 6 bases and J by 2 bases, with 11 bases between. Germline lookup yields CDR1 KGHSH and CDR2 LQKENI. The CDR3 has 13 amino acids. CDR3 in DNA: TGTGCCAGCTCGCCCGGGTCGACCTACGAGCAGTACTTC. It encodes CASSPGSTYEQYF.

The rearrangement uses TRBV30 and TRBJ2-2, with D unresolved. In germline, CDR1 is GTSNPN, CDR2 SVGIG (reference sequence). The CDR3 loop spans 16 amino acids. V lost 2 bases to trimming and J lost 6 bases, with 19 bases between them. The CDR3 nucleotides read TGTGCCTGGAGTCGCGACCGAGCCGGTAGAGCCGGGGAGCTGTTTTTT. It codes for CAWSRDRAGRAGELFF.

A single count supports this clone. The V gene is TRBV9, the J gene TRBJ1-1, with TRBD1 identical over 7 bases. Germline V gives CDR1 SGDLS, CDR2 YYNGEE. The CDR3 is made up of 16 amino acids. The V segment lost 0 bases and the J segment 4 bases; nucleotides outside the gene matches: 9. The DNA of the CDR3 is TGTGCCAGCAGCGTAGGAGACAGGGTTTCAGGCACTGAAGCTTTCTTT. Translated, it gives CASSVGDRVSGTEAFF. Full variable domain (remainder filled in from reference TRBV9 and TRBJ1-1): DSGVTQTPKHLITATGQRVTLRCSPRSGDLSVYWYQQSLDQGLQFLIQYYNGEERAKGNILERFSAQQFPDLHSELNLSSLELGDSALYFCASSVGDRVSGTEAFFGQGTRLTVV.

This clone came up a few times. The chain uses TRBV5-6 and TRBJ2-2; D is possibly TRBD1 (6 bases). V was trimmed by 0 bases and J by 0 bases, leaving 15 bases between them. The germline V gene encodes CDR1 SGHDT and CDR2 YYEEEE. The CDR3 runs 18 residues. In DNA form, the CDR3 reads TGTGCCAGCAGCTTGGTACCGGGACATCCTACGAACACCGGGGAGCTGTTTTTT. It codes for CASSLVPGHPTNTGELFF.

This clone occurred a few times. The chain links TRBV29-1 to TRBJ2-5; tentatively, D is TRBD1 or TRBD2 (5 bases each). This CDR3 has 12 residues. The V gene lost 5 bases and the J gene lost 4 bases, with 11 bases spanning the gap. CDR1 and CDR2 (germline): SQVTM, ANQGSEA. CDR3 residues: CSVQRDVETQYF. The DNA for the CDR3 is TGCAGCGTTCAGAGGGACGTAGAGACCCAGTACTTC.

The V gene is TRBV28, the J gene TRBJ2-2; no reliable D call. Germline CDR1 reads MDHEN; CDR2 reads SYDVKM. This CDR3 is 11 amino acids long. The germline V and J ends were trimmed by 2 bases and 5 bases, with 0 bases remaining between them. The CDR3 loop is CASSLTGELFF. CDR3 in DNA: TGTGCCAGCAGTTTAACCGGGGAGCTGTTTTTT.

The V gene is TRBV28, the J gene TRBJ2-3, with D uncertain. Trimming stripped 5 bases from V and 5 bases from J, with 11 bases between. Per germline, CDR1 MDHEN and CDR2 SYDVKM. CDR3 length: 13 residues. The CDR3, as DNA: TGTGCCAGCAGTCTCCCTATGGTAGATACGCAGTATTTT. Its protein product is CASSLPMVDTQYF.

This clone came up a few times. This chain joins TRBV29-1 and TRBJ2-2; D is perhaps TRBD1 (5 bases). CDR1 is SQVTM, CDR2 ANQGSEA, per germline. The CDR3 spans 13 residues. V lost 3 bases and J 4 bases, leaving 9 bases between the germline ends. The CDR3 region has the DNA TGCAGCGTTGATGGCAGGGCCACCGGGGAGCTGTTTTTT. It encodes CSVDGRATGELFF.

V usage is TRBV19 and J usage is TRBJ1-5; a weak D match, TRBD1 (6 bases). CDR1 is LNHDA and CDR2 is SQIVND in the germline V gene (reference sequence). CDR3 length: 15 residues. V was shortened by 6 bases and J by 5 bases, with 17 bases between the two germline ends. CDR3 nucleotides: TGTGCCAGTAGGATGAGGGGGGCGGAGTATCAGCCCCAGCATTTT. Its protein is CASRMRGAEYQPQHF.

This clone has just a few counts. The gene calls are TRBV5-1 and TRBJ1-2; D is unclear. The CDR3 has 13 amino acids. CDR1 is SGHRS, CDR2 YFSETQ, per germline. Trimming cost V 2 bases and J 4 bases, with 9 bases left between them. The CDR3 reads CASSFQAGYGYTF. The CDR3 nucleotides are TGCGCCAGCAGCTTTCAGGCCGGCTATGGCTACACCTTC.

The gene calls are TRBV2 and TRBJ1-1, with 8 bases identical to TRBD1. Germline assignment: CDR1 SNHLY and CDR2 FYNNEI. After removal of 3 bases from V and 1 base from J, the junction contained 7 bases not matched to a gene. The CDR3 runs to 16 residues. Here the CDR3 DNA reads TGTGCCAGCAGTGATGGACAGGGCGGTACGAACACTGAAGCTTTCTTT. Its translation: CASSDGQGGTNTEAFF.

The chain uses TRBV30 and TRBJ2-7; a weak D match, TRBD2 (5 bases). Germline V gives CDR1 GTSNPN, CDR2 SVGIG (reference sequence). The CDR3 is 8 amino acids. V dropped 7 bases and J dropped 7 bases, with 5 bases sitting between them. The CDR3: CASGEQYF. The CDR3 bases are TGTGCCTCGGGAGAGCAGTACTTC.

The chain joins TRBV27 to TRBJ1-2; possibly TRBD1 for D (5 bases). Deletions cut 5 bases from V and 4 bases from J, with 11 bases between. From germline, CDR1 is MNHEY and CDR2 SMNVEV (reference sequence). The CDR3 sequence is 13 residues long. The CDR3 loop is CASSLRQSYGYTF. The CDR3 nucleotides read TGTGCCAGCAGTCTCCGACAGAGCTATGGCTACACCTTC.